The rows below give T cell receptor beta chains drawn from one sample of a study of blood T cells in healthy people across ages. TCRdb redid the calling of the 5' RACE reads with MiXCR, one entry per CDR3 protein. This sample has roughly 1.7 million distinct CDR3 sequences; roughly 32% occur once, and the top ten carry over 9%. The sequenced material came from blood. The receptors were gathered from a young woman in good health. CDR3s include the opening cysteine and the closing phenylalanine or tryptophan. Part of the rows lack a size; the others show once, few, many or a class for expanded clones.

CDR3 | V | size | J | length
CATSREKGYTGELFF | TRBV15 | few | TRBJ2-2 | 15
CASSIRDSSGNTIYF | TRBV19 | . | TRBJ1-3 | 15
CASSLGTTNSPLHF | TRBV7-3 | few | TRBJ1-6 | 14
CSAIAGAQSETQYF | TRBV20-1 | . | TRBJ2-5 | 14
CASSLFHSDHGYTF | TRBV5-6 | . | TRBJ1-2 | 14
CASSQEDSELPPHEQFF | TRBV4-2 | . | TRBJ2-1 | 17
CSAEISGGGEQYF | TRBV20-1 | . | TRBJ2-7 | 13
CATSGTDEMNTEAFF | TRBV15 | few | TRBJ1-1 | 15
CASSLLSGGRYNEQFF | TRBV7-3 | . | TRBJ2-1 | 16
CASREQVNQPQHF | TRBV28 | . | TRBJ1-5 | 13
CASGRRYEQYF | TRBV6-5 | few | TRBJ2-7 | 11
CAWTPGSYNEQFF | TRBV30 | . | TRBJ2-1 | 13
CARNRSGHQPYNEQFF | TRBV3-1 | . | TRBJ2-1 | 16
CSARDPRGGYEQYF | TRBV20-1 | . | . | 14
CAGAPDLVTYEQYF | TRBV6-2/TRBV6-3 | . | TRBJ2-7 | 14
CASSPPLAETYNEQFF | TRBV18 | . | TRBJ2-1 | 16
CSASGQREKTYNEQFF | TRBV20-1 | . | TRBJ2-1 | 16
CSAGTHNEQFF | TRBV20-1 | many | TRBJ2-1 | 11
CASSLITGDGQFF | TRBV5-4 | . | TRBJ2-1 | 13
CASSQSGTSGSTDTQYF | TRBV4-1 | . | TRBJ2-3 | 17
CASSESGRGETQYF | TRBV10-2 | few | TRBJ2-5 | 14
CASSRGGDGTYEQYF | TRBV6-5 | . | TRBJ2-7 | 15
CASSQDVRDYEQYF | TRBV3-1 | few | TRBJ2-7 | 14
CASSLKDRGPHNEQFF | TRBV27 | . | TRBJ2-1 | 16
CASSPGIAGVSTQYF | TRBV3-1 | . | TRBJ2-3 | 15
CSAGRGDNQPQHF | TRBV20-1 | . | TRBJ1-5 | 13
CASSLTAGRDNEQFF | TRBV5-5 | . | TRBJ2-1 | 15
CASSFRTAAEQYF | TRBV7-2 | . | TRBJ2-7 | 13
CASSQEGRGQGFTGELFF | TRBV4-1 | . | TRBJ2-2 | 18
CASSDDRASTGELFF | TRBV9 | . | TRBJ2-2 | 15
CASSRGGAQNIQYF | TRBV28 | . | TRBJ2-4 | 14
CASSPGLDRMEQYF | TRBV12-3/TRBV12-4 | . | . | 14
CASSQDWGLGAQHF | TRBV3-1 | . | TRBJ1-5 | 14
CASSKQGVNEKLFF | TRBV5-1 | . | TRBJ1-4 | 14
CASSLSGRGQDEQFF | TRBV7-3 | few | TRBJ2-1 | 15
CASSLTGTDTEAFF | TRBV7-3 | . | TRBJ1-1 | 14
CASSTGEKETQYF | TRBV9 | . | TRBJ2-5 | 13
CASSPHNPGSTYEQYF | TRBV18 | . | TRBJ2-7 | 16
CASSGDRGGTEAFF | TRBV25-1 | few | TRBJ1-1 | 14
CASSYWGTSGNYEQYF | TRBV6-5 | . | TRBJ2-7 | 16
CSARDQTYGYTF | TRBV20-1 | . | TRBJ1-2 | 12
CASTGTGPDNEQFF | TRBV27 | . | TRBJ2-1 | 14
CATSRDGNYGYTF | TRBV15 | . | TRBJ1-2 | 13
CASSPTGTVGEQYF | TRBV7-2 | . | TRBJ2-7 | 14
CASSPTSGARGTQYF | TRBV6-6 | . | TRBJ2-3 | 15
CASSQAGARSGEQYF | TRBV3-1 | . | . | 15
CASSVGGRSSNEQFF | TRBV9 | few | TRBJ2-1 | 15
CASRQRDRGYNEQFF | TRBV5-1 | . | TRBJ2-1 | 15
CSGVGLAVQETQYF | TRBV20-1 | . | TRBJ2-5 | 14
CASSRGLAGEYEQYF | TRBV4-1 | many | TRBJ2-7 | 15
CAILSGGAEYEQYF | TRBV10-3 | few | TRBJ2-7 | 14
CASSQRGTGKGEQFF | TRBV4-2 | . | TRBJ2-1 | 15
CASSVLAGLYNEQFF | TRBV2 | few | TRBJ2-1 | 15
CSAVSQGYEQYF | TRBV20-1 | few | TRBJ2-7 | 12
CSASDRREGSTDTQYF | TRBV20-1 | . | TRBJ2-3 | 16
CAINGGLAGGHIADTQYF | TRBV10-3 | . | TRBJ2-3 | 18
CSVESSPREDQPQHF | TRBV29-1 | few | TRBJ1-5 | 15
CATSDLVGNEQFF | TRBV24-1 | few | TRBJ2-1 | 13
CATSDYGIPGSKGETQYF | TRBV24-1 | . | TRBJ2-5 | 18
CASSFPLAGVSEQYF | TRBV5-4 | few | TRBJ2-5 | 15